This is a list of T cell receptor beta chains from one sample in a study of T cell responses to AZD1222 COVID-19 vaccine. Only in-frame clones appear in the TCRdb table, and some are missing; sequencing was by immunoSEQ multiplex PCR. The table records around 200,000 clones, 94% of them present only once. Source: peripheral blood, taken 28 days after the second AZD1222 dose. The receptors were gathered from an adult who received the AZD1222 COVID-19 vaccine. CDR3s include the opening cysteine and the closing phenylalanine or tryptophan. The D gene is left open where the match is weak. Size tells how often a clone was seen (once, few, many) or the class of an expanded clone, and some rows leave it out.

-	TRBJ1-5	-	TRBV6-6	16	CASTKTFLRLDQPQHF	TGTGCCAGCACCAAAACCTTTCTCCGTCTGGATCAGCCCCAGCATTTT
few	TRBJ1-5	-	TRBV27	13	CASSLSSNQPQHF	TGTGCCAGCAGTTTAAGTAGCAATCAGCCCCAGCATTTT
-	TRBJ2-5	-	TRBV2	13	CASLGARQETQYF	TGTGCCAGCTTGGGGGCGCGTCAAGAGACCCAGTACTTC
-	TRBJ1-2	TRBD1	TRBV25-1	15	CASRGDRGRIYGYTF	TGTGCCAGCAGGGGGGACAGGGGGCGCATCTATGGCTACACCTTC
-	TRBJ1-6	-	TRBV19	14	CASSGARYNSPLHF	TGTGCCAGTTCGGGAGCTCGGTATAATTCACCCCTCCACTTT
-	TRBJ1-2	TRBD1	TRBV25-1	14	CASRGQEDNYGYTF	TGTGCCAGCAGGGGACAGGAGGATAACTATGGCTACACCTTC
-	TRBJ1-1	-	TRBV7-6	13	CASSLGANTEAFF	TGTGCCAGCAGCTTAGGGGCGAACACTGAAGCTTTCTTT
-	TRBJ2-7	-	TRBV7-9	17	CASSPTSAHSQPYEQYF	TGTGCCAGCAGCCCAACCTCGGCTCACTCTCAACCCTACGAGCAGTACTTC
-	TRBJ1-2	TRBD1	TRBV7-9	16	CASSISYRGQTYGYTF	TGTGCCAGCAGCATCTCCTACAGGGGGCAAACCTATGGCTACACCTTC
-	TRBJ1-5	TRBD1	TRBV11-2	15	CASSRTGTGDQPQHF	TGTGCCAGCAGCCGCACCGGGACAGGGGATCAGCCCCAGCATTTT
-	TRBJ1-6	TRBD1	TRBV2	16	CASRIGDRGWNSPLHF	TGTGCCAGCAGAATAGGGGACAGGGGTTGGAATTCACCCCTCCACTTT
-	TRBJ1-1	TRBD1	TRBV25-1	15	CASSESGGLNTEAFF	TGTGCCAGCAGTGAGTCAGGGGGTTTGAACACTGAAGCTTTCTTT
-	TRBJ1-1	TRBD1	TRBV27	15	CASSHRGLKLTEAFF	TGTGCCAGCAGCCACAGGGGGCTAAAGTTGACTGAAGCTTTCTTT
-	TRBJ1-1	TRBD1	TRBV29-1	13	CSVEGAGDTEAFF	TGCAGCGTAGAGGGGGCGGGGGACACTGAAGCTTTCTTT
-	TRBJ1-1	TRBD1	TRBV6-5	13	CASVRTGSTEAFF	TGTGCCAGCGTCCGGACAGGGTCGACTGAAGCTTTCTTT
-	TRBJ2-2	-	TRBV6-5	12	CAGGADTGELFF	TGTGCGGGGGGAGCCGACACCGGGGAGCTGTTTTTT
-	TRBJ2-7	TRBD2	TRBV9	15	CASSHHGTSGYEQYF	TGTGCCAGCAGCCACCATGGGACTAGCGGATACGAGCAGTACTTC
-	TRBJ1-2	-	TRBV5-6	13	CASSLWPEYGYTF	TGTGCCAGCAGCTTGTGGCCAGAATATGGCTACACCTTC
-	TRBJ1-4	-	TRBV2	15	CASSGWQGSNEKLFF	TGTGCCAGCAGTGGGTGGCAGGGATCTAATGAAAAACTGTTTTTT
once	TRBJ2-2	TRBD1	TRBV5-1	16	CASSNRDRGEAGELFF	TGCGCCAGCAGCAACCGGGACAGGGGTGAGGCCGGGGAGCTGTTTTTT
-	TRBJ1-1	-	TRBV4-3	14	CASSPRPGGAEAFF	TGCGCCAGCAGCCCCCGCCCGGGGGGGGCTGAAGCTTTCTTT
-	TRBJ2-2	-	TRBV30	11	CAWDHTGELFF	TGTGCCTGGGATCACACCGGGGAGCTGTTTTTT
once	TRBJ1-4	-	TRBV11-2	17	CASSLGTTGPHNEKLFF	TGTGCCAGCAGCTTAGGTACGACAGGACCACATAATGAAAAACTGTTTTTT
-	TRBJ2-5	-	TRBV7-9	14	CASSLDTDQETQYF	TGTGCCAGCAGCTTAGATACAGACCAAGAGACCCAGTACTTC
-	TRBJ1-5	-	TRBV7-2	15	CASSLVGRSNQPQHF	TGTGCCAGCAGCTTAGTGGGAAGGAGCAATCAGCCCCAGCATTTT
-	TRBJ1-1	TRBD1	TRBV7-9	13	CASSRDRDTEAFF	TGTGCCAGCAGCCGGGACAGGGACACTGAAGCTTTCTTT
-	TRBJ2-1	-	TRBV19	12	CASSTLSAEQFF	TGTGCCAGTAGTACCCTTAGCGCCGAGCAGTTCTTC
-	TRBJ2-7	TRBD1	TRBV19	13	CASSIGQGHEQYF	TGTGCCAGTAGTATAGGACAGGGCCACGAGCAGTACTTC
-	TRBJ1-1	TRBD1	TRBV19	16	CASSIEKGGVDTEAFF	TGTGCCAGTAGTATAGAAAAAGGGGGCGTTGATACTGAAGCTTTCTTT
-	TRBJ2-3	-	TRBV4-1	15	CASSQGGLGSDTQYF	TGCGCCAGCAGCCAAGGGGGCCTGGGTTCAGATACGCAGTATTTT
-	TRBJ2-5	-	TRBV18	13	CASSPTSGETQYF	TGTGCCAGCTCACCTACCTCGGGGGAGACCCAGTACTTC
-	TRBJ1-4	TRBD1	TRBV7-9	17	CASSLAQSGTVNEKLFF	TGTGCCAGCAGCTTAGCGCAATCCGGGACAGTCAATGAAAAACTGTTTTTT
-	TRBJ2-3	-	TRBV27	15	CASSQGFGGTDTQYF	TGTGCCAGCAGTCAGGGGTTCGGGGGCACAGATACGCAGTATTTT
-	TRBJ1-4	-	TRBV6-2/TRBV6-3	14	CASSYSNGYEKLFF	TGTGCCAGCAGTTACTCGAACGGATATGAAAAACTGTTTTTT
-	TRBJ2-7	-	TRBV30	11	CAWNSSYEQYF	TGTGCCTGGAACTCCTCCTACGAGCAGTACTTC
-	TRBJ2-4	-	TRBV7-3	14	CASSPGGEGDIQYF	TGTGCCAGCAGCCCGGGCGGGGAAGGGGACATTCAGTACTTC
-	TRBJ1-5	-	TRBV7-2	14	CASSLRGSNQPQHF	TGTGCCAGCAGCTTAAGGGGGTCCAATCAGCCCCAGCATTTT
few	TRBJ1-1	-	TRBV5-4	15	CASSFQDSPRTEAFF	TGTGCCAGCAGCTTTCAGGACAGCCCAAGAACTGAAGCTTTCTTT
-	TRBJ1-1	-	TRBV27	12	CASIGSSAEAFF	TGTGCCAGCATTGGGTCCAGCGCTGAAGCTTTCTTT
-	TRBJ2-7	TRBD1	TRBV6-6	16	CASSYATGGGSYEQYF	TGTGCCAGCAGTTACGCGACAGGGGGTGGGTCCTACGAGCAGTACTTC
few	TRBJ1-2	TRBD1	TRBV28	13	CASSLTGGDGYTF	TGTGCCAGCAGTTTGACAGGGGGAGATGGCTACACCTTC
-	TRBJ1-1	TRBD1	TRBV6-5	13	CASTFNRGTEAFF	TGTGCCAGCACCTTCAACAGGGGGACTGAAGCTTTCTTT
once	TRBJ2-5	-	TRBV9	13	CASSGSLGETQYF	TGTGCCAGCAGCGGGAGTTTAGGAGAGACCCAGTACTTC
-	TRBJ2-7	-	TRBV7-2	14	CASSKTASSYEQYF	TGTGCCAGCAGCAAAACCGCGAGCTCCTACGAGCAGTACTTC
-	TRBJ2-2	TRBD2	TRBV2	14	CASTSSGTVGELFF	TGTGCCAGCACAAGTAGCGGGACGGTCGGGGAGCTGTTTTTT
-	TRBJ2-1	-	TRBV7-3	13	CASSLAADSEQFF	TGTGCCAGCAGCTTAGCGGCAGATAGTGAGCAGTTCTTC